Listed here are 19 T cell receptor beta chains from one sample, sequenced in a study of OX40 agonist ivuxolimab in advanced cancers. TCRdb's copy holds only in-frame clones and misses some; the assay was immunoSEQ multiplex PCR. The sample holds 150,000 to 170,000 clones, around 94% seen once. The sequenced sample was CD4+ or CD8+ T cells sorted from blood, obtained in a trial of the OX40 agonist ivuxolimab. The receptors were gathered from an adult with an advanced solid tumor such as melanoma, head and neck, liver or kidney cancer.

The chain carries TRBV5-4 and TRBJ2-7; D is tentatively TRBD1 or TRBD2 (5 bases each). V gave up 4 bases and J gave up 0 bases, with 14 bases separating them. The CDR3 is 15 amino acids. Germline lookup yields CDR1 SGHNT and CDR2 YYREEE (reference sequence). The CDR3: CASSPGAGNSYEQYF. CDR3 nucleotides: TGTGCCAGCAGCCCCGGGGCAGGGAACTCCTACGAGCAGTACTTC.

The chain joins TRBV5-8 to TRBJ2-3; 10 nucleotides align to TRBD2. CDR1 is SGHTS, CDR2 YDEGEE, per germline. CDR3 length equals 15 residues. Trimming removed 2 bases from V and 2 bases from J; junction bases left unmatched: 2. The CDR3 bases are TGTGCCAGCAGCTTTAGCGGGGGGTACACAGATACGCAGTATTTT. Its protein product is CASSFSGGYTDTQYF.

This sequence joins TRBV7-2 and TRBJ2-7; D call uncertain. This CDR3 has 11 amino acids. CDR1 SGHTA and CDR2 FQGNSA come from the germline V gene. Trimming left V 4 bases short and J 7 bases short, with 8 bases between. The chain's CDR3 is CASSSSTEQYF. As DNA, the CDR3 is TGTGCCAGCAGCTCATCAACGGAGCAGTACTTC.

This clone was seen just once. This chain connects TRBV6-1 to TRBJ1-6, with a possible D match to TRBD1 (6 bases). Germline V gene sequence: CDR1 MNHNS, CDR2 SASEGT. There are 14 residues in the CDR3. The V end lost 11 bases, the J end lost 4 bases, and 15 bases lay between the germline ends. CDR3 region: CASGVVSYNSPLHF. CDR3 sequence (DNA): TGTGCCTCAGGGGTGGTTTCGTATAATTCACCCCTCCACTTT.

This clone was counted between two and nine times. The DNA for the CDR3 is TGTGCCAGCAGCTCGTTGACGTCCTACGAGCAGTACTTC. This encodes CASSSLTSYEQYF. This chain uses TRBV7-2 with TRBJ2-7; D ambiguous. The CDR3 length is 13 residues. The V and J ends lost 4 bases and 1 base respectively, with 8 bases between them. Germline loops: CDR1 SGHTA, CDR2 FQGNSA.

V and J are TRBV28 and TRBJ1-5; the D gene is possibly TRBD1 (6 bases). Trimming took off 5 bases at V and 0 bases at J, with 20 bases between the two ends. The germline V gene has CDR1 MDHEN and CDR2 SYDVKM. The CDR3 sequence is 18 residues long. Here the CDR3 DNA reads TGTGCCAGCAGTCGCCCCGCGGGGGGGGCCGGTAGCAATCAGCCCCAGCATTTT. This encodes CASSRPAGGAGSNQPQHF.

As DNA, the CDR3 is TGTGCCAGTAGTACCCTGGACGGGAATCAGCCCCAGCATTTT. This sequence encodes CASSTLDGNQPQHF. V is TRBV19 and J is TRBJ1-5; D gene uncertain. Per the germline V gene, CDR1 is LNHDA and CDR2 is SQIVND (reference sequence). CDR3 size: 14 residues. Trimming pared 4 bases from V and 4 bases from J, leaving 11 bases between.

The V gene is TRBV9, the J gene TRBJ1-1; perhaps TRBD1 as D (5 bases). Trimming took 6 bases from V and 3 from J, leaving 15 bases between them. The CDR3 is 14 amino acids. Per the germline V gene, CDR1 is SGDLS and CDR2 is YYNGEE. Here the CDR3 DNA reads TGTGCCAGCACCCGCCTGGGGGGGGACACTGAAGCTTTCTTT. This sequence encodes CASTRLGGDTEAFF.

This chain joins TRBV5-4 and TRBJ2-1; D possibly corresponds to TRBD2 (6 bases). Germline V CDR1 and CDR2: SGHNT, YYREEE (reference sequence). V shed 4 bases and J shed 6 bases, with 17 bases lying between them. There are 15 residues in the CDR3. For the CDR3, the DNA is TGTGCCAGCAGCGACGGGACTCCCGGCTCCAATGAGCAGTTCTTC. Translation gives CASSDGTPGSNEQFF.

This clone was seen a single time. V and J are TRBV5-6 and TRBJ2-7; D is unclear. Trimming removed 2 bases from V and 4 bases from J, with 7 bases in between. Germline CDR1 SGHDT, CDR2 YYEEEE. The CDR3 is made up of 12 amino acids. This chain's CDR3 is CASSFGRYEQYF. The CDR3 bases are TGTGCCAGCAGCTTCGGGCGATACGAGCAGTACTTC.

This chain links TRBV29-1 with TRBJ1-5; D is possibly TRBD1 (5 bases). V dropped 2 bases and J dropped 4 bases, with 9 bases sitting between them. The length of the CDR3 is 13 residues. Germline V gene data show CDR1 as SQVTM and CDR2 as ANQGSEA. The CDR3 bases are TGCAGCGTTGAACTGGGGGGAAATCAGCCCCAGCATTTT. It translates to CSVELGGNQPQHF. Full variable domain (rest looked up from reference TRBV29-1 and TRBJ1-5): SAVISQKPSRDICQRGTSLTIQCQVDSQVTMMFWYRQQPGQSLTLIATANQGSEATYESGFVIDKFPISRPNLTFSTLTVSNMSPEDSSIYLCSVELGGNQPQHFGDGTRLSIL.

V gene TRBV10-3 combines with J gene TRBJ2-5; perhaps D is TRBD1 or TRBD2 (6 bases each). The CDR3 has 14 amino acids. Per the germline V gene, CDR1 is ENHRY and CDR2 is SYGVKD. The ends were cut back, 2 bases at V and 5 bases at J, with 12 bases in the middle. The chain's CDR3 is CAISERGARETQYF. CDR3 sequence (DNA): TGTGCCATCAGTGAGAGGGGGGCGCGGGAGACCCAGTACTTC.

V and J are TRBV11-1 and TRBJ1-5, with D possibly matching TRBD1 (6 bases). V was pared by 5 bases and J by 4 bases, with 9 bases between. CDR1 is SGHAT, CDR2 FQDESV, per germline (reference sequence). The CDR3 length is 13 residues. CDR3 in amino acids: CASSEQGNQPQHF. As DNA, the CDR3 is TGTGCCAGCAGCGAACAGGGAAATCAGCCCCAGCATTTT.

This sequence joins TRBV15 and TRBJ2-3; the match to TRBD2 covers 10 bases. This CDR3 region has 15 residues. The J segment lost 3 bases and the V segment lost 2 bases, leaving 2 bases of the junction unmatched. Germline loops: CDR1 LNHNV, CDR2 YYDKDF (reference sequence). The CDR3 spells CATSRSGGATDTQYF. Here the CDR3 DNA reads TGTGCCACCAGCAGAAGCGGGGGGGCAACAGATACGCAGTATTTT.

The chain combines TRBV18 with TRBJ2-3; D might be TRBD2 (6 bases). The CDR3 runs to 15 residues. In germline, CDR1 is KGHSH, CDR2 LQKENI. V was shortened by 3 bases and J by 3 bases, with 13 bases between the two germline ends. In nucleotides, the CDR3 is TGTGCCAGCTCACCCCAGGGACTTAGAACAGATACGCAGTATTTT. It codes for CASSPQGLRTDTQYF. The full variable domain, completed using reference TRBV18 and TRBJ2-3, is NAGVMQNPRHLVRRRGQEARLRCSPMKGHSHVYWYRQLPEEGLKFMVYLQKENIIDESGMPKERFSAEFPKEGPSILRIQQVVRGDSAAYFCASSPQGLRTDTQYFGPGTRLTVL.

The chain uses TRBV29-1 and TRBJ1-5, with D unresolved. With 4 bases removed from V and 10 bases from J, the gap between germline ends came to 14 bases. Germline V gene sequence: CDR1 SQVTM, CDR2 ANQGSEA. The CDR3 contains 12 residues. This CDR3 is CSVGLPGQPQHF. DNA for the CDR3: TGCAGCGTTGGACTCCCCGGGCAACCCCAGCATTTT. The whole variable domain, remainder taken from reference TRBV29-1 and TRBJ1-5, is SAVISQKPSRDICQRGTSLTIQCQVDSQVTMMFWYRQQPGQSLTLIATANQGSEATYESGFVIDKFPISRPNLTFSTLTVSNMSPEDSSIYLCSVGLPGQPQHFGDGTRLSIL.

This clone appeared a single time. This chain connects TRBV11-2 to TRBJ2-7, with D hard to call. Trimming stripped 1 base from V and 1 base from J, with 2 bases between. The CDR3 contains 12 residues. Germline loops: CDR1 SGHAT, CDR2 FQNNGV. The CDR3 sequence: CASSLGSYEQYF. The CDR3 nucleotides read TGTGCCAGCAGCTTAGGGTCCTACGAGCAGTACTTC.

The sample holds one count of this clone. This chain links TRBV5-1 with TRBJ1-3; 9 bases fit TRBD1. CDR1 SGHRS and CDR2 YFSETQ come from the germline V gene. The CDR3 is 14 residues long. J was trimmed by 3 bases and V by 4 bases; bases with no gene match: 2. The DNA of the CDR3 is TGCGCCAGCAGCCCGGACAGGGGTGGAAACACCATATATTTT. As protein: CASSPDRGGNTIYF.

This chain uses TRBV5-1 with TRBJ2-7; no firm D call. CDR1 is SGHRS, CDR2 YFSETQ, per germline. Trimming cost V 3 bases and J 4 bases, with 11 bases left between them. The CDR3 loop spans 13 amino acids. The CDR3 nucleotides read TGCGCCAGCAGCTCGGACGGTGAGTACGAGCAGTACTTC. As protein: CASSSDGEYEQYF.